Each of the 8 T cell receptor beta chains below was sequenced from the same sample in a study of cytomegalovirus exposure and HLA in healthy donors. PCR employed 60 Vbeta and 13 Jbeta primers. Sequenced by immunoSEQ multiplex PCR; TCRdb stores in-frame clones only, minus some. The sample carries 150,000 to 200,000 clones, 76% recorded once. The sample consisted of PBMCs. The receptors shown here come from a man between 18 and 35 years old in good health and CMV-seronegative.

V and J are TRBV30 and TRBJ1-2, with D maybe TRBD1 (6 bases). V was clipped by 2 bases and J by 0 bases, with 7 bases between them. This CDR3 has 13 residues. Looked up from germline, CDR1 is GTSNPN and CDR2 is SVGIG (reference sequence). The CDR3 bases are TGTGCCTGGAGTAGGACAGCTAACTATGGCTACACCTTC. This encodes CAWSRTANYGYTF.

This clone was detected once. This rearrangement joins TRBV7-2 to TRBJ2-2; a weak D match, TRBD2 (5 bases). Germline assignment: CDR1 SGHTA and CDR2 FQGNSA. The length of the CDR3 is 16 residues. With 5 bases removed from V and 5 bases from J, the gap between germline ends came to 18 bases. CDR3 residues: CASSRVGSGKTGELFF. CDR3 bases: TGTGCCAGCAGCCGGGTAGGGTCCGGGAAGACCGGGGAGCTGTTTTTT.

The CDR3 sequence: CATSTSGRGTDTQYF. CDR3 nucleotide sequence: TGTGCCACCTCCACCAGCGGGAGGGGCACAGATACGCAGTATTTT. The chain employs TRBV28 and TRBJ2-3, with 10 positions matching TRBD2. With 10 bases clipped from V and 1 base from J, the junction kept 8 bases outside the gene matches. Looked up from germline, CDR1 is MDHEN and CDR2 is SYDVKM. The CDR3 spans 15 residues.

The chain couples TRBV5-1 to TRBJ2-3; 9 positions agree with TRBD2. Germline V gene lookup returns CDR1 SGHRS and CDR2 YFSETQ. This CDR3 is 18 amino acids long. Losses at the gene ends were 0 bases for V and 2 bases for J; bases not matched to a gene: 10. CDR3: CASSLAGGVAGDTDTQYF. The CDR3 DNA reads as TGCGCCAGCAGCTTGGCTGGCGGCGTAGCGGGAGACACAGATACGCAGTATTTT.

The chain combines TRBV19 with TRBJ1-1; the match to TRBD1 covers 7 bases. V shed 4 bases and J 2 bases; nucleotides not matched to a gene: 10. Germline CDR1 is LNHDA and CDR2 is SQIVND (reference sequence). The CDR3 is 16 amino acids. As DNA, the CDR3 is TGTGCCAGTAGTACCATTCCGGGACAGAGAAACACTGAAGCTTTCTTT. Amino acid sequence: CASSTIPGQRNTEAFF.

This clone came up once. V gene TRBV18 combines with J gene TRBJ2-5; D unresolved. With 3 bases removed from V and 0 bases from J, the gap between germline ends came to 5 bases. The CDR3 totals 13 residues. Germline loops: CDR1 KGHSH, CDR2 LQKENI. In nucleotides, the CDR3 is TGTGCCAGCTCACCTCATCACCAAGAGACCCAGTACTTC. Amino acids: CASSPHHQETQYF. The full variable domain, rest sourced from reference TRBV18 and TRBJ2-5, is NAGVMQNPRHLVRRRGQEARLRCSPMKGHSHVYWYRQLPEEGLKFMVYLQKENIIDESGMPKERFSAEFPKEGPSILRIQQVVRGDSAAYFCASSPHHQETQYFGPGTRLLVL.

Remarks on this clone: At the DNA level, this CDR3 is encoded by other sequences in the same sample as well. The V and J genes are TRBV28 and TRBJ1-5; D is perhaps TRBD1 (6 bases). This CDR3 contains 13 residues. V lost 6 bases, J lost 7 bases, and 13 bases lay in between. Germline loops: CDR1 MDHEN, CDR2 SYDVKM. Here the CDR3 reads CASSLQGNQPQHF. The CDR3, as DNA: TGTGCCAGCAGCCTACAGGGAAACCAGCCCCAGCATTTT.

The rearrangement links TRBV6-6 to TRBJ2-1; perhaps TRBD2 as D (7 bases). This CDR3 is 16 amino acids long. V was clipped by 5 bases and J by 5 bases, with 19 bases between them. Per the germline V gene, CDR1 is MNHNY and CDR2 is SVGAGI (reference sequence). The CDR3: CASSQWRGGGHNEQFF. The CDR3 coding sequence is TGTGCCAGCAGTCAGTGGCGGGGAGGGGGACACAATGAGCAGTTCTTC.